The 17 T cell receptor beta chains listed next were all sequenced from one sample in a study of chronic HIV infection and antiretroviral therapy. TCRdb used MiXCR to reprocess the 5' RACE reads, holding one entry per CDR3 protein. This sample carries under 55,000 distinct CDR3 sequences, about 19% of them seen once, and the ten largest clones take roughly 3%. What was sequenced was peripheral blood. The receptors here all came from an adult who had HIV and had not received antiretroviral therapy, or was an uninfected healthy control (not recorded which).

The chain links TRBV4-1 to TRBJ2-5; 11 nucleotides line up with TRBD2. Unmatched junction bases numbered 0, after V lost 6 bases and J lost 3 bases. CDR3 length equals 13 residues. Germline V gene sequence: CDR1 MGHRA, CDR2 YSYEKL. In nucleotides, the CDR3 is TGCGCCAGCAGGGGACTAGCGGAAGAGACCCAGTACTTC. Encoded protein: CASRGLAEETQYF.

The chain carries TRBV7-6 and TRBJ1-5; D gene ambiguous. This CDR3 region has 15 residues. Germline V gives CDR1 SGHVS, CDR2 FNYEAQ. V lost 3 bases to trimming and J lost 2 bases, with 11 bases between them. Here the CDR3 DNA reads TGTGCCAGCAGCTTCAGTAGCCTGGGCAATCAGCCCCAGCATTTT. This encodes CASSFSSLGNQPQHF. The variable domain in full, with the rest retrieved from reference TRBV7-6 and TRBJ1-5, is GAGVSQSPRYKVTKRGQDVALRCDPISGHVSLYWYRQALGQGPEFLTYFNYEAQQDKSGLPNDRFSAERPEGSISTLTIQRTEQRDSAMYRCASSFSSLGNQPQHFGDGTRLSIL.

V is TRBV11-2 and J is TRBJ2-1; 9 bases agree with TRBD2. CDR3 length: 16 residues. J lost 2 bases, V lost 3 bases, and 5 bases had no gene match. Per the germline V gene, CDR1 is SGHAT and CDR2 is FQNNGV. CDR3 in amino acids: CASSFSGSPAYNEQFF. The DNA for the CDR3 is TGTGCCAGCAGCTTTAGCGGGAGCCCGGCCTACAATGAGCAGTTCTTC.

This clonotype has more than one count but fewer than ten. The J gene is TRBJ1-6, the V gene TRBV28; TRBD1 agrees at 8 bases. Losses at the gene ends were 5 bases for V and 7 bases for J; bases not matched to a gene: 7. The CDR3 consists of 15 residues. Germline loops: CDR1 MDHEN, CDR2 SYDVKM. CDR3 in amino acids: CASSMDRARNSPLHF. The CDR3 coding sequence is TGTGCCAGCAGTATGGACAGGGCGAGAAATTCACCCCTCCACTTT.

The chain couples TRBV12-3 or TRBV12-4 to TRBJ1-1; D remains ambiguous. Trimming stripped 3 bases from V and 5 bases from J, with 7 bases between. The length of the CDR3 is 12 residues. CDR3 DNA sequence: TGTGCCAGCAGTTTCGGAGAGACTGAAGCTTTCTTT. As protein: CASSFGETEAFF.

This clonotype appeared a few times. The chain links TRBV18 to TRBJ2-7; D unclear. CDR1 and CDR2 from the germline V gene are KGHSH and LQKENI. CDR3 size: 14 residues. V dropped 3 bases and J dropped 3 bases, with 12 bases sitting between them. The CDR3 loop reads CASSPYPPDYEQYF. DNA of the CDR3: TGTGCCAGCTCACCCTACCCCCCGGACTACGAGCAGTACTTC.

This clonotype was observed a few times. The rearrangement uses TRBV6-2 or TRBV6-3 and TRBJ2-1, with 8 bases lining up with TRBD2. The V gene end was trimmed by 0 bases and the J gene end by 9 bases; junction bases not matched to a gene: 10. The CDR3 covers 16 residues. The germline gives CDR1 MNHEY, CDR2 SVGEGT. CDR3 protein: CASSYSSGRSGTEQFF. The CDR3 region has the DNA TGTGCCAGCAGTTACTCGAGCGGGAGAAGTGGCACTGAGCAGTTCTTC.

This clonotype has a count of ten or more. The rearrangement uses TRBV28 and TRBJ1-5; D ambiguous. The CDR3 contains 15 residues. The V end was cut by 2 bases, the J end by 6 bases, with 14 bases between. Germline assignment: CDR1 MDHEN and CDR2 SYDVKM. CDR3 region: CASSLHLTGGQPQHF. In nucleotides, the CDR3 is TGTGCCAGCAGTTTACATCTTACCGGCGGTCAGCCCCAGCATTTT.

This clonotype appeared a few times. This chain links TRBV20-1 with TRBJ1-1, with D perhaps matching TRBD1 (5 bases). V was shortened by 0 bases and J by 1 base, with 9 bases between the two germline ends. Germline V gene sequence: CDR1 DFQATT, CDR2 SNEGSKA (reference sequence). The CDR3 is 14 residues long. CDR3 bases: TGCAGTGCTAGAGAGGGTACAGGGAACACTGAAGCTTTCTTT. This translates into CSAREGTGNTEAFF.

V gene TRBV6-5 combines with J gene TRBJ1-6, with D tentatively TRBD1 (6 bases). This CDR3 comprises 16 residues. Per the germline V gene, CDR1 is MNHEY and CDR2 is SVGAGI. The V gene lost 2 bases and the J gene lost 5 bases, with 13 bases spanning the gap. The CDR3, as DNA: TGTGCCAGCAGTTACGAGGGGGGGCGAGATAATTCACCCCTCCACTTT. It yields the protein CASSYEGGRDNSPLHF.

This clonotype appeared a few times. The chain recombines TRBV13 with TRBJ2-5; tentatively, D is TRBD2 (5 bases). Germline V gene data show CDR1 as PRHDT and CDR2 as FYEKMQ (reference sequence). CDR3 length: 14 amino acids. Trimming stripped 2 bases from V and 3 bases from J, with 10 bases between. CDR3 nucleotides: TGTGCCAGCAGCTTAAGAGGGAACAAAGAGACCCAGTACTTC. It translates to CASSLRGNKETQYF.

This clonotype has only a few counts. CDR3 DNA: TGTGCCAGCAGCTGGGGGGCGAACACTGAAGCTTTCTTT. Amino acid sequence: CASSWGANTEAFF. The J gene is TRBJ1-1, the V gene TRBV3-1; D possibly corresponds to TRBD1 (6 bases). V lost 5 bases and J lost 1, with 8 bases in between. The CDR3 extends over 13 amino acids. The germline V gene encodes CDR1 LGHDT and CDR2 YNNKEL (reference sequence).

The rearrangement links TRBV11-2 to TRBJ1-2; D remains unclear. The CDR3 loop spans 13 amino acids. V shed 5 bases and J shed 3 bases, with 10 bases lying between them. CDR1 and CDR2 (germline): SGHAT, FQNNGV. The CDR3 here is CASSPQGHYGYTF. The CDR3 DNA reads TGTGCCAGCAGCCCCCAAGGCCACTATGGCTACACCTTC.

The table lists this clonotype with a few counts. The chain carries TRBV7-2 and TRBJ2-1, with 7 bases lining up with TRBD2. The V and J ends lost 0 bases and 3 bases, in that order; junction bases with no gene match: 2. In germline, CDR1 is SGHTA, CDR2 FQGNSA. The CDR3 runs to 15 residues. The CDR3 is CASSLAGGVYNEQFF. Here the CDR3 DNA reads TGTGCCAGCAGCTTAGCGGGAGGGGTCTACAATGAGCAGTTCTTC.

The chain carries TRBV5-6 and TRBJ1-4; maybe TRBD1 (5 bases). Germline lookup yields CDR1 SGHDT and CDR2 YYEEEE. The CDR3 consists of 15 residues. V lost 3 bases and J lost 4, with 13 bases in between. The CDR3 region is CASSWQGIGNEKLFF. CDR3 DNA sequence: TGTGCCAGCAGCTGGCAGGGAATCGGTAATGAAAAACTGTTTTTT.

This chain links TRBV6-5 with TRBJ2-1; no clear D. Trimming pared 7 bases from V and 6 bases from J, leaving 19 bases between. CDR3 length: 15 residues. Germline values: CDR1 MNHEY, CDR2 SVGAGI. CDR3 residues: CASTRSLAGANEQFF. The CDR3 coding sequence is TGTGCCAGCACCCGTTCTCTCGCCGGCGCCAATGAGCAGTTCTTC.

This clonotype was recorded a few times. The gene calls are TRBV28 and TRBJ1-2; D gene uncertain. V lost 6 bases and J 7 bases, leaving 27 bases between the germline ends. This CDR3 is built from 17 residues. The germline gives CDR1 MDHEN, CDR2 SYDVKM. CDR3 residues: CASRNPLGGSGVGGYTF. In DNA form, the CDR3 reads TGTGCCAGCAGGAACCCTCTCGGCGGATCCGGTGTCGGTGGCTACACCTTC.